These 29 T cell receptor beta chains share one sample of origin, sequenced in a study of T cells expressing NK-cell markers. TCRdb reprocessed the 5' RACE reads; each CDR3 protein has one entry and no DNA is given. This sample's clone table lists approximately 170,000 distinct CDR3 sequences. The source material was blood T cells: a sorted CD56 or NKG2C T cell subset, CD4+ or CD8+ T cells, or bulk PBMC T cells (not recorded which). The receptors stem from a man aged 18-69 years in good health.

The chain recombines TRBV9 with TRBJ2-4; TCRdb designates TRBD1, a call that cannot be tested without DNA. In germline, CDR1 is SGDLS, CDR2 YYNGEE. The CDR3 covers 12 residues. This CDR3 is CASSVGGGIQYF.

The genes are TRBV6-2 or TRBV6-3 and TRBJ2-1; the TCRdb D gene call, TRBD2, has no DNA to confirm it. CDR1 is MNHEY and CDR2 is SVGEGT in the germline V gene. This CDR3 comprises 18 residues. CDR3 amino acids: CASSYSGGETSGGDEQFF.

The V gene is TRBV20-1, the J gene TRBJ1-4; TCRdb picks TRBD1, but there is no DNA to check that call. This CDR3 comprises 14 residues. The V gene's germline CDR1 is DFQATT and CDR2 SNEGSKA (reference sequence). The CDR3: CSATFPGENEKLFF.

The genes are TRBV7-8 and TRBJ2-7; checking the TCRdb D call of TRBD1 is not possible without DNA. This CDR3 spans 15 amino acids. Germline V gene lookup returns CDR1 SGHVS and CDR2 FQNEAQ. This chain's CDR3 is CASSPRQGAYYEQYF.

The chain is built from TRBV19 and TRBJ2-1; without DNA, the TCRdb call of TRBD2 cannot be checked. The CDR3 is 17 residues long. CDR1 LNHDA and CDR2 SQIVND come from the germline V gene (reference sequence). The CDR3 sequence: CASSMRWTSGERNEQFF. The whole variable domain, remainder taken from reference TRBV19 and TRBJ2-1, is DGGITQSPKYLFRKEGQNVTLSCEQNLNHDAMYWYRQDPGQGLRLIYYSQIVNDFQKGDIAEGYSVSREKKESFPLTVTSAQKNPTAFYLCASSMRWTSGERNEQFFGPGTRLTVL.

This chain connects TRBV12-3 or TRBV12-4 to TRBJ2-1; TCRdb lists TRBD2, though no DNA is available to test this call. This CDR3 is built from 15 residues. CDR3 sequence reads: CASCPLAGDYNEQFF.

The CDR3 protein is CASSSRTGPPSYEQYF. J is TRBJ2-7 and V is TRBV7-9; the D gene TCRdb calls, TRBD1, cannot be checked with no DNA. The germline CDR1 and CDR2 sequences are SEHNR and FQNEAQ (reference sequence). The length of the CDR3 is 16 residues.

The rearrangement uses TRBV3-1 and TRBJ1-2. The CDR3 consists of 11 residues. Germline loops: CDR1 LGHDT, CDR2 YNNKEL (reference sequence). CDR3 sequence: CASSQGAGYTF.

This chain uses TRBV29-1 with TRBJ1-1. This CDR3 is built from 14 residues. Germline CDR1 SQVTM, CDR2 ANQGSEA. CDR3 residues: CSVEGSLVNTEAFF.

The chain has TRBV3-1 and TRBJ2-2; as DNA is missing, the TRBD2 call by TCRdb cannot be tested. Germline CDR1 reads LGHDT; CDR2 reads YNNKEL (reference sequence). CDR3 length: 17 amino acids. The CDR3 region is CASSQLRGGSNTGELFF.

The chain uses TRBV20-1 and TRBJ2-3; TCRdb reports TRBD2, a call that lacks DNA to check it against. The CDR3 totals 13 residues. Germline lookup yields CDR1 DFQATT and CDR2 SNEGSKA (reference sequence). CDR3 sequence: CASGGGITDTQYF.

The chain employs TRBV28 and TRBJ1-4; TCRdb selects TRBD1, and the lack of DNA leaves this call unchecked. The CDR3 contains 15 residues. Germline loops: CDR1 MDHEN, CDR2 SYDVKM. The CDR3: CASSFLTGGSEKLFF.

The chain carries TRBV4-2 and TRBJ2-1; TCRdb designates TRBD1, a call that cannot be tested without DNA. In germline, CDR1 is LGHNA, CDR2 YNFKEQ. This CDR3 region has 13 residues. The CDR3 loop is CASSQEPPGEQFF.

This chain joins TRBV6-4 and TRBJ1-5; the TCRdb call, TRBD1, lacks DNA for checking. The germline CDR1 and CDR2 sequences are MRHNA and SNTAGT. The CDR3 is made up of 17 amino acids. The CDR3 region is CASSERRGCVCNQPQHF.

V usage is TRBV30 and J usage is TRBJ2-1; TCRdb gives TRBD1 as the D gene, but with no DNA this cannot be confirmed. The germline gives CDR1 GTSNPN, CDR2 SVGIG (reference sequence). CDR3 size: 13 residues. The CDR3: CAFSTGGYNEQFF.

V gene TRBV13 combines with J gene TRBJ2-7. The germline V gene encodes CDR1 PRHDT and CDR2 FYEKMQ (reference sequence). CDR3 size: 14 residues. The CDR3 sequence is CASSFLSANYEQYF.

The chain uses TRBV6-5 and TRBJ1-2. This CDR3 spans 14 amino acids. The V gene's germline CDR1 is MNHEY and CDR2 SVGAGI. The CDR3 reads CASSRGPAGYGYTF.

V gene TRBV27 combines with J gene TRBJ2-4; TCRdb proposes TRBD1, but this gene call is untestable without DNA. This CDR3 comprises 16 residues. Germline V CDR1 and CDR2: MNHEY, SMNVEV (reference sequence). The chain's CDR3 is CASSLFGRGLENIQYF.

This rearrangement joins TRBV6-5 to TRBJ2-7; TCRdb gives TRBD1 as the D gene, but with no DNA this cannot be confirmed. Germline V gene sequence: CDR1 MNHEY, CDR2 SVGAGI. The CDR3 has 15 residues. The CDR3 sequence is CASSYYGGVSYEQYF.

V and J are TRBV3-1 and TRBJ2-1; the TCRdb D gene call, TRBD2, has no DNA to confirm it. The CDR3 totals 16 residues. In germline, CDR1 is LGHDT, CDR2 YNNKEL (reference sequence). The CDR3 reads CASSQGGTTRYNEQFF.

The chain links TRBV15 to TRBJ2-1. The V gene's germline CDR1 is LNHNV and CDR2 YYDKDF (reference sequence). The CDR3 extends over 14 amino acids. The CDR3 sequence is CATSSGKSYNEQFF.

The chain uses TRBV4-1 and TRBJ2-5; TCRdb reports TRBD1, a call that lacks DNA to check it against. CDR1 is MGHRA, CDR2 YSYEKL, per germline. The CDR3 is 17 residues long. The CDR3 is CASSQEGDRVSKETQYF.

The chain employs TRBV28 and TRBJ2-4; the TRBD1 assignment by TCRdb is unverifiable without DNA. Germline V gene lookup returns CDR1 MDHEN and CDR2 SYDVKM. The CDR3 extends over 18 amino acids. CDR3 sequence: CASSARFSGGLAKNIQYF.

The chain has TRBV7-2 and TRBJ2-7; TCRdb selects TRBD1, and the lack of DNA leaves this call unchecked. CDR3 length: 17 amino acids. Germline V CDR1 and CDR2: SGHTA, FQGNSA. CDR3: CASSAPEGQGYSYEQYF.

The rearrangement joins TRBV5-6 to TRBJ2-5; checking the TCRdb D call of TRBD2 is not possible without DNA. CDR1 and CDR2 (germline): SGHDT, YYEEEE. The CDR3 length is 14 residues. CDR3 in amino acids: CASSLARVGETQYF.

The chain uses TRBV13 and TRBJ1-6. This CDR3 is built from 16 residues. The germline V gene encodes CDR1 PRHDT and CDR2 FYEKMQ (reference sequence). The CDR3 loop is CASSGKGDSYNSPLHF.

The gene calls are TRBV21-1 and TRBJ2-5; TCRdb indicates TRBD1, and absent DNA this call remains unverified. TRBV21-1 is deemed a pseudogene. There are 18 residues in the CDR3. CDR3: CASSKPDAGGPEGLTQYF.

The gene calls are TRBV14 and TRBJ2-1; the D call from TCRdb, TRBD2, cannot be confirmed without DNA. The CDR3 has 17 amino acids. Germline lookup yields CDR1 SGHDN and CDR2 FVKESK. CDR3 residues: CASSQDLQRGGYNEQFF.

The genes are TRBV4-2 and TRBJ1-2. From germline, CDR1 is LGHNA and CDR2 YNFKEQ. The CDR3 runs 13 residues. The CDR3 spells CASSQGTNYGYTF.